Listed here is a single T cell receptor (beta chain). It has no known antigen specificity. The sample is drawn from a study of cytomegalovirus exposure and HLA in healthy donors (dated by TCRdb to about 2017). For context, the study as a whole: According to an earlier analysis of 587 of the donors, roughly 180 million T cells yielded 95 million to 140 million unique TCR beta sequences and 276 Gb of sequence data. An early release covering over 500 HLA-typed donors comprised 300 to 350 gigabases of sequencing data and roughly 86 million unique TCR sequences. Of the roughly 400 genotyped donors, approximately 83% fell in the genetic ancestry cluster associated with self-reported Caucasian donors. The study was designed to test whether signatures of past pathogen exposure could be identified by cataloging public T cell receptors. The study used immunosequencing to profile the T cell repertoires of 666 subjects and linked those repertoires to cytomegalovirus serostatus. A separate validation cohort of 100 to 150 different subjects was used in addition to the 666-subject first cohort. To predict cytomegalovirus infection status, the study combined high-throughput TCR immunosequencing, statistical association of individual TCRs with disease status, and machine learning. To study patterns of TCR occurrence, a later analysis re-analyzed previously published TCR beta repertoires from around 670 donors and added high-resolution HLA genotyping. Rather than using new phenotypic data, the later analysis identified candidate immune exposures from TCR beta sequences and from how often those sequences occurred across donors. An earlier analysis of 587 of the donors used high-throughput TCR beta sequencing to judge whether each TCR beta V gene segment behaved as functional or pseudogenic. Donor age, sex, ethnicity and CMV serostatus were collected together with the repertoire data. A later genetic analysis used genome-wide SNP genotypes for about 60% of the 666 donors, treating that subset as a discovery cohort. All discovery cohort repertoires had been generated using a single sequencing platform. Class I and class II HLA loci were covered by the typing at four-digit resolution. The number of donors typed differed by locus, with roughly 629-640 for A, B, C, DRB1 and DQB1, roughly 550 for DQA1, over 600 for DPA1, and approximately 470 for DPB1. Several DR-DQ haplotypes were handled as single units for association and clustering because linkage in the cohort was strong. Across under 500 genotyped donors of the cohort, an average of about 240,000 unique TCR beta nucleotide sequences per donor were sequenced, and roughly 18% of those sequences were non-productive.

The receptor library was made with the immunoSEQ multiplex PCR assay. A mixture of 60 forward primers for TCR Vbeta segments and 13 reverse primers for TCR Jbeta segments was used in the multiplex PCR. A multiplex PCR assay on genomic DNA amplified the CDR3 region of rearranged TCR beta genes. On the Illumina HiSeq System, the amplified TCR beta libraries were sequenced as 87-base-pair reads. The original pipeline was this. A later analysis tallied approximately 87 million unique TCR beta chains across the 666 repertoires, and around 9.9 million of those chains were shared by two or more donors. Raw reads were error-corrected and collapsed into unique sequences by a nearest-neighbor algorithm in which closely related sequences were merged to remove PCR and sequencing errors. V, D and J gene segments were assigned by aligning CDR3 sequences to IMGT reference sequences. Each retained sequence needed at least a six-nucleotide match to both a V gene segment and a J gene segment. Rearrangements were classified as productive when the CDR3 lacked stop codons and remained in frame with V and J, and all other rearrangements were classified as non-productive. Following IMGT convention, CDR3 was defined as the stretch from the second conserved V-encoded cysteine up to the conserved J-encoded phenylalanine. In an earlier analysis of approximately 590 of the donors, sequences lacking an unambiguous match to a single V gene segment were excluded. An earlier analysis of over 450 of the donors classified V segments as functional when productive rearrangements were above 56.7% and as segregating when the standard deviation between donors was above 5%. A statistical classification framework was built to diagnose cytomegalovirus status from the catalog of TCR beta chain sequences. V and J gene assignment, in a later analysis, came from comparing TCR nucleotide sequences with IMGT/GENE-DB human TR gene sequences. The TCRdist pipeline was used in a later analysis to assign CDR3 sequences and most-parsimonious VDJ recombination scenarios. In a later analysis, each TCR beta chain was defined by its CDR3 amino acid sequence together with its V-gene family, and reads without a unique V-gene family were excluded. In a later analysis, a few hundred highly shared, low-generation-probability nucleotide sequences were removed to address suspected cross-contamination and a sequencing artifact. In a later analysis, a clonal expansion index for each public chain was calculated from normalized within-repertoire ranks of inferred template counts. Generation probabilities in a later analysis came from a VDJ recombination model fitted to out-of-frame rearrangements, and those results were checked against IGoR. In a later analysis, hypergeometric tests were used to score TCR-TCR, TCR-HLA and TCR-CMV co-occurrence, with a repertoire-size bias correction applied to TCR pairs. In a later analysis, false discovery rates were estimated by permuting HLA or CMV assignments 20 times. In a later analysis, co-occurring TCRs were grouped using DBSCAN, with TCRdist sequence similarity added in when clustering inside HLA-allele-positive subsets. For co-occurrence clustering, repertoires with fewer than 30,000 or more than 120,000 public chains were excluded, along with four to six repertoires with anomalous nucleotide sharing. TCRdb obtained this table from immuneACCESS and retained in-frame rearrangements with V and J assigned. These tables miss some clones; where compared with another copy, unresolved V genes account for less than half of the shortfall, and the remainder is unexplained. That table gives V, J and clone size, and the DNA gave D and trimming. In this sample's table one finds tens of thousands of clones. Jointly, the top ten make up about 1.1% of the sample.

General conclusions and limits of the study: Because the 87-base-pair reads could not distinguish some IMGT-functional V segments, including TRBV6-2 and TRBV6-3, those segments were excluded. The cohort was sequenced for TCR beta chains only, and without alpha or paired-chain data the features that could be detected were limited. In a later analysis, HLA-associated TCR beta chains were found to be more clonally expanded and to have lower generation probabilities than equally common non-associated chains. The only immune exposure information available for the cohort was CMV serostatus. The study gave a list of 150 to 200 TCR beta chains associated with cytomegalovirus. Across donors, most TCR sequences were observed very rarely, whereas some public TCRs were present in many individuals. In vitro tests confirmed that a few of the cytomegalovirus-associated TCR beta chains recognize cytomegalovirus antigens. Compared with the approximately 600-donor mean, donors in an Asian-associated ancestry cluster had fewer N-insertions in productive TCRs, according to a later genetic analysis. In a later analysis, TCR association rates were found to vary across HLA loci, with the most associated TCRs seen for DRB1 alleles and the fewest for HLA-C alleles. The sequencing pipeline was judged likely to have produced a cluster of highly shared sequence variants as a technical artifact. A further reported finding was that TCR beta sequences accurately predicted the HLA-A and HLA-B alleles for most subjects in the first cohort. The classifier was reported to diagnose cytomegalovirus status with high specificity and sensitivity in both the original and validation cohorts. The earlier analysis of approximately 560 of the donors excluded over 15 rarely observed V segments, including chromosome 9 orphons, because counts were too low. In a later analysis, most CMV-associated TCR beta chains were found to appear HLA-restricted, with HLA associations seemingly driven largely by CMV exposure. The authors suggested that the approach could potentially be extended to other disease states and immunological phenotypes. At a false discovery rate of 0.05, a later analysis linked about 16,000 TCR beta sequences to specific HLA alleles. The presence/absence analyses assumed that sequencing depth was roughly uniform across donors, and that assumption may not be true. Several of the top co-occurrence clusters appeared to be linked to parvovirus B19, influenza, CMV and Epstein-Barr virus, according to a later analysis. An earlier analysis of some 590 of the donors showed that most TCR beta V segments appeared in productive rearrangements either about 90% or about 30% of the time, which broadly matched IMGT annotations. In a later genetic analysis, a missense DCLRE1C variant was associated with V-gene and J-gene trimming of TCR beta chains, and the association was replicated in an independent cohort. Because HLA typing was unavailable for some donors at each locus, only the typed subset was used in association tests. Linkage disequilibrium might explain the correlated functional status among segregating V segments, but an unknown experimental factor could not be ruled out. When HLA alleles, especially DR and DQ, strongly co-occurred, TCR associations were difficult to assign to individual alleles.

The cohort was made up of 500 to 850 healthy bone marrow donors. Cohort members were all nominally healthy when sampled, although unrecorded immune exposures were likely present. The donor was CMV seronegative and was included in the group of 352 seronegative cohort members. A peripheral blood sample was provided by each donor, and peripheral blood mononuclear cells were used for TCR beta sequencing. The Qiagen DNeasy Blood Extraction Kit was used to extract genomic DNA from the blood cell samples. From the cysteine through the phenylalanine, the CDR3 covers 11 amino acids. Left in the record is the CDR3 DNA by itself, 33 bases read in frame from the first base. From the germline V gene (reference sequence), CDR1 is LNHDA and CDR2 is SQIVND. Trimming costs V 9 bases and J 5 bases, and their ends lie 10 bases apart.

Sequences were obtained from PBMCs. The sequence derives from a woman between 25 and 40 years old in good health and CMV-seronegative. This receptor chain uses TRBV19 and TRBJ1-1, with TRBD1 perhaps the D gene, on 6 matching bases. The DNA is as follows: TGTGCCAGCCAGGGGTGGACTGAAGCTTTCTTT. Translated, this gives CASQGWTEAFF.